This TCR beta chain was sequenced for a study of cytomegalovirus exposure and HLA in healthy donors (dated by TCRdb to about 2017). A note on the overall study: In an earlier analysis of 450 to 750 of the donors, less than 350 Gb of sequence data and 90 million to 130 million unique TCR beta sequences from roughly 180 million T cells were reported. About five DR-DQ haplotypes were treated as single units for association and clustering because of strong linkage in the cohort. Among some 400 genotyped donors of the cohort, an average of around 250,000 unique TCR beta nucleotide sequences was sequenced per donor, of which 15% to 20% were non-productive. All discovery cohort repertoires had been generated using a single sequencing platform. Typing coverage differed by locus: A, B, C, DRB1 and DQB1 were typed in about 620-640 donors, DQA1 in 500 to 550, DPA1 in 600 to 610, and DPB1 in 472. A separate validation cohort of 100 to 150 different subjects was used in addition to the roughly 700-subject first cohort. Roughly 300 gigabases of sequencing data and around 87 million unique TCR sequences were included in an early release covering roughly 600 HLA-typed donors. A later genetic analysis took genome-wide SNP genotypes for 398 of the 666 donors and used that subset as a discovery cohort. The genetic ancestry cluster associated with self-reported Caucasian donors included around 76% of the roughly 390 genotyped donors. The study profiled the T cell repertoires of under 850 subjects by immunosequencing and related them to cytomegalovirus serostatus. The study was designed to test whether signatures of past pathogen exposure could be identified by cataloging public T cell receptors. In a later analysis, previously published TCR beta repertoires from 500 to 750 donors were re-analyzed and high-resolution HLA genotyping was added so that TCR occurrence patterns could be studied. Donor age, sex, ethnicity and CMV serostatus were collected together with the repertoire data. High-throughput TCR immunosequencing, statistical association of individual TCRs with disease status, and machine learning were combined to predict cytomegalovirus infection status. Rather than using new phenotypic data, the later analysis identified candidate immune exposures from TCR beta sequences and from how often those sequences occurred across donors. To decide whether each TCR beta V gene segment behaved as functional or pseudogenic, an earlier analysis of approximately 590 of the donors relied on high-throughput TCR beta sequencing. Class I and class II HLA loci were covered by the typing at four-digit resolution. Findings and caveats that apply to the study as a whole: Presence/absence analyses assumed roughly uniform sequencing depth across donors, an assumption that may not hold. Most CMV-associated TCR beta chains appeared to be HLA-restricted in a later analysis, and the HLA associations seemed to be driven largely by CMV exposure. According to the authors, the approach could potentially be generalized to other disease states and immunological phenotypes. In an earlier analysis of 500 to 650 of the donors, most TCR beta V segments appeared in productive rearrangements about 90% or about 30% of the time, broadly matching IMGT annotations. A further reported finding was that TCR beta sequences accurately predicted the HLA-A and HLA-B alleles for most subjects in the first cohort. When HLA alleles, especially DR and DQ, strongly co-occurred, TCR associations were difficult to assign to individual alleles. A group of highly shared sequence variants was considered likely to be a technical artifact of the sequencing pipeline. A later analysis reported that several top co-occurrence clusters appeared linked to parvovirus B19, influenza, CMV and Epstein-Barr virus. Correlated functional status among segregating V segments might reflect linkage disequilibrium, but an unknown experimental factor could not be ruled out. The cohort was sequenced for TCR beta chains only, and without alpha or paired-chain data the features that could be detected were limited. In the study, around 150 TCR beta chains were listed as associated with cytomegalovirus. Some IMGT-functional V segments, including TRBV6-2 and TRBV6-3, could not be distinguished by the 87-base-pair reads and were therefore excluded. In a later analysis, TCR association rates were found to vary across HLA loci, with the most associated TCRs seen for DRB1 alleles and the fewest for HLA-C alleles. A later analysis associated approximately 17,000 TCR beta sequences with specific HLA alleles at a false discovery rate of 0.05. Immune exposure information for the cohort was limited to CMV serostatus. In a later genetic analysis, a missense DCLRE1C variant was associated with V-gene and J-gene trimming of TCR beta chains, and the association was replicated in an independent cohort. While some public TCRs were present in many individuals, most TCR sequences turned up only very rarely across donors. A later analysis found that HLA-associated TCR beta chains were more clonally expanded and had lower generation probabilities than equally common non-associated chains. Compared with the 666-donor mean, donors in an Asian-associated ancestry cluster had fewer N-insertions in productive TCRs, according to a later genetic analysis. In vitro tests confirmed that a few of the cytomegalovirus-associated TCR beta chains recognize cytomegalovirus antigens. The earlier analysis of approximately 540 of the donors excluded about 16 rarely observed V segments, including chromosome 9 orphons, because counts were too low. Because HLA typing was unavailable for some donors at each locus, only the typed subset was used in association tests. The classifier was reported to diagnose cytomegalovirus status with high specificity and sensitivity in both the original and validation cohorts.

To prepare the library, the immunoSEQ multiplex PCR assay was applied. For the multiplex PCR, a mixture combining 60 forward primers for TCR Vbeta segments and 13 reverse primers for TCR Jbeta segments was used. Amplification of the CDR3 region of rearranged TCR beta genes was performed with a multiplex PCR assay on genomic DNA. On the Illumina HiSeq System, the amplified TCR beta libraries were sequenced as 87-base-pair reads. In the source study's methods: In a later analysis, about 80 million unique TCR beta chains were counted across the roughly 670 repertoires, and about 9.9 million of these chains were shared by at least two donors. A nearest-neighbor algorithm error-corrected the raw reads and collapsed the reads into unique sequences, merging closely related sequences to remove PCR and sequencing errors. To assign V, D and J gene segments, CDR3 sequences were aligned to IMGT reference sequences. For a sequence to be retained, a match of at least six nucleotides was required to both a V gene segment and a J gene segment. A rearrangement was called productive if the CDR3 had no stop codons and remained in frame with V and J, and every other rearrangement was called non-productive. Following IMGT convention, CDR3 was defined as the stretch from the second conserved V-encoded cysteine to the conserved J-encoded phenylalanine. The earlier analysis of 500 to 750 of the donors excluded any sequence lacking an unambiguous match to a single V gene segment. In an earlier analysis of approximately 560 of the donors, a V segment was called functional when productive rearrangements were above 56.7%, and segregating when the standard deviation between donors exceeded 5%. A statistical classification framework was built for diagnosing cytomegalovirus status from the catalog of TCR beta chain sequences. In a later analysis, V and J genes were assigned by comparing TCR nucleotide sequences against IMGT/GENE-DB human TR gene sequences. In a later analysis, CDR3 sequences and most-parsimonious VDJ recombination scenarios were assigned using the TCRdist pipeline. In a later analysis, every TCR beta chain was defined by the combination of its CDR3 amino acid sequence and its V-gene family, and reads without a unique V-gene family were dropped. A later analysis removed 592 highly shared, low-generation-probability nucleotide sequences to deal with suspected cross-contamination and a sequencing artifact. For each public chain, a later analysis derived a clonal expansion index from normalized ranks of inferred template counts within each repertoire. Generation probabilities in a later analysis came from a VDJ recombination model fitted to out-of-frame rearrangements, and those results were checked against IGoR. In a later analysis, hypergeometric tests were used to score TCR-TCR, TCR-HLA and TCR-CMV co-occurrence, with a repertoire-size bias correction applied to TCR pairs. To estimate false discovery rates, a later analysis permuted the HLA or CMV assignments 20 times. A later analysis grouped co-occurring TCRs with DBSCAN, adding TCRdist sequence similarity when clustering within HLA-allele-positive subsets. Repertoires with fewer than 30,000 or more than 120,000 public chains were left out of co-occurrence clustering, as were five repertoires with anomalous nucleotide sharing. TCRdb limited this immuneACCESS table to in-frame rearrangements with V and J called. A share of clones is missing; checked studies link under half to unresolved V genes, and the rest is unexplained. V and J calls and clone size are those listed in that table; D and trimming were worked out from the DNA. In all, the sample holds 65,000 or so clones, and 62% of those were seen once. Approximately 2.8% of the sample rests with the top ten.

Its CDR3 holds 14 amino acids, cysteine through phenylalanine. The kept DNA is CDR3 alone, 42 bases in frame from the first base. Taken from the germline V gene (reference sequence), the CDR1 and CDR2 loops are SEHNR and FQNEAQ. The junction shows trimming of 1 base on V and 5 bases on J, plus 12 bases between the germline ends. This clone was detected only a few times. The specificity of this receptor is unknown. No base quality information exists; no much larger clone differs at one position. The cohort comprised under 700 healthy bone marrow donors. At the time of sampling, all cohort members were nominally healthy, though unrecorded immune exposures were likely present. The donor was CMV seronegative and was included in the group of a few hundred seronegative cohort members. Each donor provided a peripheral blood sample, and peripheral blood mononuclear cells were used for TCR beta sequencing. Genomic DNA was extracted from the blood cell samples with the Qiagen DNeasy Blood Extraction Kit.

The sequencing sample was made of PBMCs. The TCR was taken from a man aged 25-45 years in good health and CMV-seronegative. The chain is assembled from TRBV7-9 and TRBJ2-7; the D gene is perhaps TRBD2, on 7 matching bases. At the DNA level, the sequence is TGTGCCAGCAGCTTAGTCGGGGGGCTGAACGAGCAGTACTTC. It encodes CASSLVGGLNEQYF.